This note documents a single T cell receptor (beta chain) sequence. What it binds is not known. The method, 5' RACE with UMI labels, was used to prepare the TRB cDNA libraries. TCRdb reanalyzed the 5' RACE reads, giving one entry per CDR3 protein sequence and no DNA. The sample yields some 140,000 distinct CDR3 sequences, of which the top ten take up 0.41%. The data derive from a study of CXCR3-negative and CXCR3-positive naive CD8 T cells. Each CD8+ T cell subset was sorted in triplicate, 300,000 cells each. Cells that were CD45RO-CCR7+CD27+CD95- constituted naive CD8+ T cells. The CDR3 sequence is 19 residues long. From germline, CDR1 is LGHNA and CDR2 YSLEER. Broader study findings: TRB CDR3s of CXCR3-positive naive cells were more hydrophobic than those of CXCR3-negative naive cells.

This TCR came from a human donor in good health. Some clones in this sample may be carry-over from other donors' samples. The rearrangement joins TRBV4-3 to TRBJ1-2; the TCRdb D gene call, TRBD1, has no DNA to confirm it. Sample: naive CXCR3+ CD8+ T cells from blood. The subset is: CD45RO-CCR7+CD27+CD95- naive CD8+ T cells expressing CXCR3 (TNR3+). The chain's CDR3 is CASSQDAGHNPPGAYGYTF.